Listed here are 12 T cell receptor beta chains from one sample, sequenced in a study of T-cell memory formation after mild COVID-19. TCRdb redid the calling of the 5' RACE reads with MiXCR, one entry per CDR3 protein. The data contain under 200,000 distinct CDR3 sequences, around 10% of them seen just once; the ten biggest clones take up 3.8%. The sequencing input was PBMCs or a T cell subset sorted from them (not recorded which). The receptors shown here come from a young man who had mild COVID-19 (a few samples of this study predate the infection). Cell type and time point are not known.

Ten or more counts support this clonotype. V usage is TRBV12-3 or TRBV12-4 and J usage is TRBJ2-5; TRBD1 might be the D (5 bases). CDR3 length: 15 amino acids. Trimming took 6 bases from V and 6 from J, leaving 20 bases between them. In DNA form, the CDR3 reads TGTGCCAGCAGCGACTCAAGCGCAGGGTTACAGACCCAGTACTTC. This codes for CASSDSSAGLQTQYF.

This clonotype turned up a few times. In nucleotides, the CDR3 is TGCAGTGCTAGAGCAACCGGGACTCTGGATCAGCCCCAGCATTTT. Residues: CSARATGTLDQPQHF. J is TRBJ1-5 and V is TRBV20-1; D might be TRBD1 (5 bases). The germline V gene has CDR1 DFQATT and CDR2 SNEGSKA (reference sequence). The CDR3 is made up of 15 amino acids. Trimming took off 1 base at V and 5 bases at J, with 15 bases between the two ends.

This clonotype appeared a few times. This chain links TRBV20-1 with TRBJ2-3, with 16 bases fitting TRBD2. The CDR3 has 15 residues. V lost 5 bases to trimming and J lost 9 bases; unmatched junction nucleotides: 8. Looked up from germline, CDR1 is DFQATT and CDR2 is SNEGSKA (reference sequence). CDR3: CSAWGLAGGPETQYF. Here the CDR3 DNA reads TGCAGTGCTTGGGGACTAGCGGGGGGGCCTGAGACGCAGTATTTT.

V is TRBV28 and J is TRBJ2-1; 16 nucleotides line up with TRBD2. This CDR3 is built from 17 residues. Germline assignment: CDR1 MDHEN and CDR2 SYDVKM. Losses at the gene ends were 6 bases for V and 4 bases for J; bases not matched to a gene: 6. For the CDR3, the DNA is TGTGCCAGCAGGGGGACTAGCGGGGGGGCGTATTACAATGAGCAGTTCTTC. It encodes CASRGTSGGAYYNEQFF.

This chain uses TRBV4-1 with TRBJ1-5; D not resolved. The length of the CDR3 is 14 residues. V was cut by 1 base and J by 3 bases, with 7 bases left in between. Per germline, CDR1 MGHRA and CDR2 YSYEKL. CDR3 sequence reads: CASSQGANNQPQHF. The CDR3 bases are TGCGCCAGCAGCCAAGGGGCGAACAATCAGCCCCAGCATTTT.

The chain has TRBV24-1 and TRBJ1-2, with D unclear. The CDR3 is made up of 14 amino acids. Looked up from germline, CDR1 is KGHDR and CDR2 is SFDVKD. The ends were cut back, 3 bases at V and 8 bases at J, with 15 bases in the middle. The CDR3 loop is CATSDTRNMWGYTF. The CDR3 bases are TGTGCCACCAGTGATACCCGGAATATGTGGGGCTACACCTTC.

This clonotype was recorded at least ten times. The rearrangement links TRBV7-9 to TRBJ2-3, with 9 nucleotides matching TRBD1. The ends lost 10 bases at V and 2 bases at J; junction bases unmatched: 7. Germline V gene lookup returns CDR1 SEHNR and CDR2 FQNEAQ (reference sequence). This CDR3 is built from 14 residues. CDR3: CATSDRGATDTQYF. In DNA, the CDR3 is TGTGCCACGTCCGACAGGGGGGCCACAGATACGCAGTATTTT.

This clonotype came up many times. This chain uses TRBV4-1 with TRBJ2-7; D is unresolved. This CDR3 is 14 amino acids long. Germline V gene sequence: CDR1 MGHRA, CDR2 YSYEKL. Between the trimmed V and J ends, which lost 1 base and 0 bases, there was a span of 7 bases. CDR3 nucleotide sequence: TGCGCCAGCAGCCAAGTGCGGAGCTCCTACGAGCAGTACGTC. It specifies CASSQVRSSYEQYV.

In DNA form, the CDR3 reads TGCAGTGCTAGGACAGGGGGTTCATGGCAAGAGACCCAGTACTTC. Encoded protein: CSARTGGSWQETQYF. The V call is TRBV20-1, the J call TRBJ2-5, with 9 nucleotides matching TRBD1. V was clipped by 3 bases and J by 2 bases; unmatched bases: 7. The CDR3 is 15 residues long. Germline values: CDR1 DFQATT, CDR2 SNEGSKA (reference sequence).

This clonotype was picked up many times. CDR3 coding DNA: TGCGCCAGCAGCCAAGGGGTGTTACGGGGTAGGAACATTCAGTACTTC. Protein: CASSQGVLRGRNIQYF. The chain employs TRBV4-1 and TRBJ2-4; D may be TRBD2 (5 bases). V lost 1 base, J lost 7 bases, and 17 bases lay in between. The CDR3 is 16 residues long. In germline, CDR1 is MGHRA, CDR2 YSYEKL.

This chain connects TRBV30 to TRBJ1-4; D possibly corresponds to TRBD1 (6 bases). The germline gives CDR1 GTSNPN, CDR2 SVGIG (reference sequence). The CDR3 is made up of 15 amino acids. V was pared by 5 bases and J by 11 bases, with 24 bases between. CDR3 nucleotides: TGTGCCTGGGCCGCAACAGGGAAAGTTTTGGAGAAACTGTTTTTT. This gives the protein CAWAATGKVLEKLFF.

The rearrangement joins TRBV6-1 to TRBJ1-3; D unclear. CDR3 length: 12 residues. Trimming stripped 7 bases from V and 0 bases from J, with 4 bases between. Germline values: CDR1 MNHNS, CDR2 SASEGT. This CDR3 is CASTFSGNTIYF. The CDR3 region has the DNA TGTGCCAGCACATTCTCTGGAAACACCATATATTTT.